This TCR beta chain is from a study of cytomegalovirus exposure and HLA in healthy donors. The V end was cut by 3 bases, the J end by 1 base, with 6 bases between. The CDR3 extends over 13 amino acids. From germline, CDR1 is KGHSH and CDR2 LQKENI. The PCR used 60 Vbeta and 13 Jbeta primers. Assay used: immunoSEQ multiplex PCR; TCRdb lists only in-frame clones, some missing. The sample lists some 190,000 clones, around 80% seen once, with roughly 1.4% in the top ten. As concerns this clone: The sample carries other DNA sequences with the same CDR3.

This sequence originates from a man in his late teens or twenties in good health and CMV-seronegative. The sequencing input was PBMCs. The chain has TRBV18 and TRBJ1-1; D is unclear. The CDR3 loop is CASSPSGNTEAFF. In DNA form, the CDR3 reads TGTGCCAGCTCACCCTCCGGGAACACTGAAGCTTTCTTT.